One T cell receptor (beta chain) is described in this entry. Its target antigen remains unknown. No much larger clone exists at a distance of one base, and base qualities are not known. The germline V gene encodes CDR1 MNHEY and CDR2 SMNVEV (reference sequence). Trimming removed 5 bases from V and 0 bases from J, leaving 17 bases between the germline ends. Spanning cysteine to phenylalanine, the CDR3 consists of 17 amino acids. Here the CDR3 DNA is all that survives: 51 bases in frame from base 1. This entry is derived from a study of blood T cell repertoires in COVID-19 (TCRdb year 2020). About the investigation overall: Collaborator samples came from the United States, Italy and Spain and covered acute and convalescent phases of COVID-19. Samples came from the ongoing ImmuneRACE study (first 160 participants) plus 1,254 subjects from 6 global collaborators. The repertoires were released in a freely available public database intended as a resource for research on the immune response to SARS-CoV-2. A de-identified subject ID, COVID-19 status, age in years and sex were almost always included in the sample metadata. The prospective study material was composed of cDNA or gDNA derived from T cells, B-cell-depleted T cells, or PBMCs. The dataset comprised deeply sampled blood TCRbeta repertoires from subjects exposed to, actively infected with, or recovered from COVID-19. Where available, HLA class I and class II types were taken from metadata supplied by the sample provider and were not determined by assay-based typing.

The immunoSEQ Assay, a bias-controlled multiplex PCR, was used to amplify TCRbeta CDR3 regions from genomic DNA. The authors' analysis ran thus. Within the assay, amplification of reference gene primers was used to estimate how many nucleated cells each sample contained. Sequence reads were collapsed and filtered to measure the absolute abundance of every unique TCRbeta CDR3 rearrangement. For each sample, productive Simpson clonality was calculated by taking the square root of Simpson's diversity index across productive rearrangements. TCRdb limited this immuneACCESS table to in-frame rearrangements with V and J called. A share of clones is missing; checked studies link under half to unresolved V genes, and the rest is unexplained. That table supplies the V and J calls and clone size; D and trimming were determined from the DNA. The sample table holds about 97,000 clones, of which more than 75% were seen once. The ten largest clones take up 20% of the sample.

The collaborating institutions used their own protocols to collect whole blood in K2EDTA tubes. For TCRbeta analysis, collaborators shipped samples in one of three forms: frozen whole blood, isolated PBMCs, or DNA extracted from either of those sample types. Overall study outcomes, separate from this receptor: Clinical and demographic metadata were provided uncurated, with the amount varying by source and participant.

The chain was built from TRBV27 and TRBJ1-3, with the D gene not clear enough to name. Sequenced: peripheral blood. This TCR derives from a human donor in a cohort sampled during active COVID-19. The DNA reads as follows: TGTGCCAGCAGTCCGAGTAGCGTGTTTTTCTCTGGAAACACCATATATTTT. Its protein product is CASSPSSVFFSGNTIYF.